The 17 T cell receptor beta chains listed next were all sequenced from one sample in a study of identical twins. Each CDR3 protein gets one entry after TCRdb re-called the 5' RACE reads with MiXCR. The sample contains some 1,600,000 distinct CDR3 sequences, about 30% of which appear only once. Sequencing was carried out using cord blood. Source of these receptors: a newborn girl in good health.

The rearrangement links TRBV27 to TRBJ2-1, with D unclear. The ends were cut back, 2 bases at V and 5 bases at J, with 22 bases in the middle. The V gene's germline CDR1 is MNHEY and CDR2 SMNVEV (reference sequence). The CDR3 is made up of 18 amino acids. The DNA for the CDR3 is TGTGCCAGCAGTTTAGTAGGCCCACAAAGTCCCTTAAACAATGAGCAGTTCTTC. Protein product: CASSLVGPQSPLNNEQFF.

V and J are TRBV11-2 and TRBJ1-1; D may be TRBD1 (5 bases). With 5 bases removed from V and 6 bases from J, the gap between germline ends came to 16 bases. The CDR3 runs 14 residues. The germline V gene has CDR1 SGHAT and CDR2 FQNNGV. The CDR3 region is CASSLVRRQSEAFF. In nucleotides, the CDR3 is TGTGCCAGCAGCCTCGTAAGACGACAGTCTGAAGCTTTCTTT.

This clonotype was found a few times. This chain uses TRBV7-9 with TRBJ1-2; D is uncertain. This CDR3 region has 13 residues. CDR1 and CDR2 (germline): SEHNR, FQNEAQ (reference sequence). The ends were cut back, 5 bases at V and 4 bases at J, with 11 bases in the middle. The CDR3 nucleotides are TGTGCCAGCAGCCCAGAATTCTTCTATGGCTACACCTTC. As protein: CASSPEFFYGYTF.

A few counts support this clonotype. This chain connects TRBV4-1 to TRBJ2-1; 7 bases agree with TRBD2. The CDR3 is made up of 14 amino acids. J lost 9 bases, V lost 4 bases, and 9 bases had no gene match. Germline assignment: CDR1 MGHRA and CDR2 YSYEKL. Written as DNA, the CDR3 is TGCGCCAGCAGCCGCCGACTAGCTGGAACTGAGCAGTTCTTC. It codes for CASSRRLAGTEQFF.

There are a few counts of this clonotype. The CDR3 spells CARPRNIAKNIQYF. CDR3 in DNA: TGTGCCAGACCCCGAAATATAGCCAAAAACATTCAGTACTTC. The chain uses TRBV6-5 and TRBJ2-4; no reliable D call. V lost 9 bases to trimming and J lost 0 bases, with 12 bases between them. Germline V gene data show CDR1 as MNHEY and CDR2 as SVGAGI. CDR3 size: 14 residues.

In this sample, this clonotype turned up many times. The chain combines TRBV2 with TRBJ1-2; 9 nucleotides align to TRBD1. The CDR3 runs 14 residues. Germline CDR1 reads SNHLY; CDR2 reads FYNNEI. Trimming removed 0 bases from V and 5 bases from J; junction bases left unmatched: 1. The CDR3: CASSEAGTGYGYTF. The CDR3 nucleotides are TGTGCCAGCAGTGAAGCGGGGACAGGGTATGGCTACACCTTC.

On this clonotype itself: The germline gene is not matched at one end of the junction; a read error may be the cause. The V gene is TRBV5-1, the J gene TRBJ2-2; TRBD2 aligns across 12 bases. The CDR3 is 16 residues long. Germline V gene data show CDR1 as SGHRS and CDR2 as YFSETQ. For the CDR3, the DNA is TGCGCCAGCAGCTTTACTAGCGGGGGGCACACCGGGGAGTTGTTTTTT. As protein: CASSFTSGGHTGELFF.

The gene calls are TRBV5-6 and TRBJ2-1; the D gene is possibly TRBD2 (6 bases). V was clipped by 5 bases and J by 3 bases, with 21 bases between them. Germline V lookup: CDR1 SGHDT, CDR2 YYEEEE. The CDR3 extends over 17 amino acids. The CDR3 loop is CASRGGLPLKLYNEQFF. CDR3 DNA: TGTGCCAGCAGGGGGGGACTCCCACTAAAACTCTACAATGAGCAGTTCTTC.

The chain recombines TRBV7-6 with TRBJ1-4, with D maybe TRBD1 (6 bases). The V gene lost 5 bases and the J gene lost 3 bases, with 13 bases spanning the gap. The CDR3 totals 15 residues. Looked up from germline, CDR1 is SGHVS and CDR2 is FNYEAQ. CDR3 loop: CASSHNRASNEKLFF. CDR3 nucleotide sequence: TGTGCCAGCAGCCATAACAGGGCGTCTAATGAAAAACTGTTTTTT.

The rearrangement joins TRBV5-1 to TRBJ2-1, with D unresolved. Trimming took 4 bases from V and 10 from J, leaving 12 bases between them. Germline CDR1 and CDR2: SGHRS and YFSETQ. This CDR3 comprises 12 residues. CDR3: CASSGIGYEQFF. CDR3 in DNA: TGCGCCAGCAGCGGGATCGGGTACGAGCAGTTCTTC.

This clonotype was counted only a few times. This chain uses TRBV25-1 with TRBJ1-4; D call uncertain. The CDR3 spans 14 residues. Germline CDR1 is MGHDK and CDR2 is SYGVNS. V lost 8 bases to trimming and J lost 3 bases, with 13 bases between them. The CDR3: CASSDRNPNEKLFF. The DNA for the CDR3 is TGTGCCAGCTCTGATCGGAATCCTAATGAAAAACTGTTTTTT.

This clonotype came up many times. This chain connects TRBV5-1 to TRBJ1-4; possible D gene TRBD1, 5 bases. Germline assignment: CDR1 SGHRS and CDR2 YFSETQ. Trimming took 2 bases from V and 3 from J, leaving 5 bases between them. This CDR3 spans 13 amino acids. The CDR3, as DNA: TGCGCCAGCAGCTTCAGGGCTAATGAAAAACTGTTTTTT. This encodes CASSFRANEKLFF.

This clonotype occurred a few times. The chain is built from TRBV24-1 and TRBJ2-1, with 14 bases lining up with TRBD2. CDR3 size: 16 residues. The junction had 1 base not matched to a gene; V was cut back by 3 bases and J by 4 bases. The germline V gene has CDR1 KGHDR and CDR2 SFDVKD. In DNA, the CDR3 is TGTGCCACCAGTGATCGGACTAGCGGGGGGTACAATGAGCAGTTCTTC. Translating gives CATSDRTSGGYNEQFF.

J is TRBJ2-1 and V is TRBV24-1; D might be TRBD1 or TRBD2, each matching 5 bases. Germline values: CDR1 KGHDR, CDR2 SFDVKD. Trimming removed 7 bases at V and 8 bases at J, with 11 bases between. The CDR3 spans 12 residues. CDR3 DNA: TGTGCCACCAGAGGCCAGGGACATGAGCAGTTCTTC. Residues: CATRGQGHEQFF.

This clonotype showed up just a few times. The chain employs TRBV2 and TRBJ2-7, with D perhaps matching TRBD2 (6 bases). Germline V CDR1 and CDR2: SNHLY, FYNNEI. V dropped 8 bases and J dropped 2 bases, with 19 bases sitting between them. CDR3 length equals 15 residues. As DNA, the CDR3 is TGTGCCAGCTCAGGCCGGGAGATCGTTCCCTACGAGCAGTACTTC. Translating it yields CASSGREIVPYEQYF.

The chain links TRBV6-1 to TRBJ2-1; 9 bases map to TRBD2. TRBJ2-7 explains the end of the DNA better; the J call may be wrong. The length of the CDR3 is 16 residues. Per germline, CDR1 MNHNS and CDR2 SASEGT. The CDR3 protein is CASSVRSGSSYNEQYF. In DNA, the CDR3 is TGTGCCAGCAGTGTCCGTAGCGGGAGCTCCTACAATGAGCAGTACTTC.

The chain carries TRBV19 and TRBJ2-2; possibly TRBD2 for D (6 bases). The germline V and J ends were trimmed by 5 bases and 4 bases, with 11 bases remaining between them. The CDR3 extends over 14 amino acids. Germline V gene data show CDR1 as LNHDA and CDR2 as SQIVND (reference sequence). CDR3 in DNA: TGTGCCAGTAGTGGAGGGAGTCGCACCGGGGAGCTGTTTTTT. This encodes CASSGGSRTGELFF.